A single T cell receptor beta chain is shown here with its context. The record originates from a study of CD8 T cells in Susac syndrome. Random hexamers primed reverse transcription of about 0.45 to 1 ug RNA. Amplification of TCR beta CDR3 was carried out by immunoSEQ multiplex PCR, which covered 54 Vbeta and 13 Jbeta segments. TCRdb recomputed calls from the immunoSEQ multiplex PCR reads with MiXCR, one row per CDR3 protein. The sample records 400,000 to 550,000 distinct CDR3 sequences, around 85% being singletons. TCR beta sequencing was performed on blood CD8+ and CD4+ T cells. This CDR3 comprises 15 residues. Germline V gene lookup returns CDR1 SGHNT and CDR2 YENEEA. Between the trimmed V and J ends, which lost 5 bases and 3 bases, there was a span of 14 bases.

The TCR sequence derives from a human donor with multiple sclerosis. Sample: CD8+ T cells from PBMCs. The chain combines TRBV11-3 with TRBJ2-1, with a possible D match to TRBD2 (6 bases). The CDR3 sequence: CASSQTRDDYNEQFF. DNA of the CDR3: TGTGCCAGCAGCCAGACTAGAGATGACTACAATGAGCAGTTCTTC.